The 11 T cell receptor beta chains below were found in one sample sequenced in a study of blood T cells in healthy people across ages. Alongside a J-beta primer mix, a sample-barcoded 5' primer served in a second PCR lasting roughly 6 to 12 cycles. TCRdb processed the 5' RACE reads anew with MiXCR; each CDR3 protein has one entry. The sample yields some 700,000 distinct CDR3 sequences, around 46% seen once. Sequencing was done on a sample of blood. The receptors here all came from a woman aged 55-70 years in good health.

This clonotype was detected a few times. This chain uses TRBV20-1 with TRBJ1-2; 8 nucleotides line up with TRBD1. Germline-derived CDR1 and CDR2 are DFQATT and SNEGSKA (reference sequence). V was pared by 3 bases and J by 4 bases, with 7 bases of the junction left unmatched. CDR3 length: 14 amino acids. The CDR3 DNA sequence: TGCAGTGCTAGGGATACAGGGGGAGGCTATGGCTACACCTTC. Its protein product is CSARDTGGGYGYTF.

The rearrangement joins TRBV9 to TRBJ2-7; weak D call: TRBD2 (7 bases). Germline V gene lookup returns CDR1 SGDLS and CDR2 YYNGEE. V was pared by 0 bases and J by 5 bases, with 15 bases between. The CDR3 length is 15 residues. Here the CDR3 reads CASSVDGGALDEQYF. CDR3 coding DNA: TGTGCCAGCAGCGTAGATGGGGGGGCGCTGGACGAGCAGTACTTC.

This clonotype was seen only a few times. The V and J genes are TRBV15 and TRBJ2-1; the D is unclear. The CDR3 totals 16 residues. V shed 0 bases and J shed 0 bases, with 9 bases lying between them. The germline V gene encodes CDR1 LNHNV and CDR2 YYDKDF (reference sequence). CDR3 sequence (DNA): TGTGCCACCAGCAGAGAGGCGGACCCCTCCTACAATGAGCAGTTCTTC. This translates into CATSREADPSYNEQFF. The full variable domain, with the rest looked up from reference TRBV15 and TRBJ2-1, is DAMVIQNPRYQVTQFGKPVTLSCSQTLNHNVMYWYQQKSSQAPKLLFHYYDKDFNNEADTPDNFQSRRPNTSFCFLDIRSPGLGDTAMYLCATSREADPSYNEQFFGPGTRLTVL.

This clonotype was seen a handful of times. This chain connects TRBV4-3 to TRBJ2-5, with D perhaps matching TRBD2 (6 bases). Germline CDR1 and CDR2: LGHNA and YSLEER. V lost 0 bases and J lost 3, with 11 bases in between. The CDR3 runs 15 residues. The CDR3 is CASSQDGGSKETQYF. Written as DNA, the CDR3 is TGCGCCAGCAGCCAAGATGGGGGGAGTAAAGAGACCCAGTACTTC.

This clonotype showed up just a few times. The chain carries TRBV12-1 and TRBJ2-4; the table's D call, TRBD2, has no DNA check behind it. TRBV12-1 is described as a pseudogene. The CDR3 runs to 18 residues. This chain's CDR3 is CASSGSTSGHRGQNIQYF. DNA of the CDR3: TGTGCCAGCAGCGGCTCGACTAGCGGCCACCGAGGCCAAAACATTCAGTACTTC.

A remark on this clonotype: This could be a read error, since a much larger clone is one nucleotide away. The chain has TRBV12-3 or TRBV12-4 and TRBJ2-3, with 7 bases lining up with TRBD2. Trimming cost V 8 bases and J 3 bases; bases outside gene matches: 5. There are 13 residues in the CDR3. CDR3: CASLGRRTDTQYF. The CDR3 nucleotides read TGTGCCAGCCTCGGGAGGAGGACAGATACGCAGTATTTT.

The chain recombines TRBV6-1 with TRBJ2-1, with 10 positions matching TRBD1. The CDR3 runs 15 residues. Losses at the gene ends were 6 bases for V and 11 bases for J; bases not matched to a gene: 13. The germline gives CDR1 MNHNS, CDR2 SASEGT. The CDR3 DNA sequence: TGTGCCAGCAGGCGTCCGGGACAGGGGAATACAAAGCAGTTCTTC. Protein sequence: CASRRPGQGNTKQFF.

J is TRBJ2-3 and V is TRBV25-1; a weak D match, TRBD1 (6 bases). The ends were cut back, 2 bases at V and 3 bases at J, with 12 bases in the middle. The CDR3 is 15 residues long. CDR1 is MGHDK, CDR2 SYGVNS, per germline. The CDR3 protein is CASSEVGARTDTQYF. CDR3 nucleotides: TGTGCCAGCAGTGAAGTGGGGGCTCGGACAGATACGCAGTATTTT.

The sample holds a few counts of this clonotype. V usage is TRBV20-1 and J usage is TRBJ1-5, with 7 nucleotides matching TRBD1. This CDR3 has 14 residues. Unmatched junction bases numbered 7, after V lost 3 bases and J lost 5 bases. The germline V gene encodes CDR1 DFQATT and CDR2 SNEGSKA (reference sequence). For the CDR3, the DNA is TGCAGTGCTAGGGACAGGCTCGGGGATCAGCCCCAGCATTTT. It codes for CSARDRLGDQPQHF.

The chain recombines TRBV28 with TRBJ1-6; 10 nucleotides match TRBD1. The CDR3 has 15 residues. V lost 6 bases, J lost 5 bases, and 4 bases stayed unmatched. The germline gives CDR1 MDHEN, CDR2 SYDVKM. CDR3 nucleotides: TGTGCCAGCAGGAATGGACAGGGGGATAATTCACCCCTCCACTTT. Translated: CASRNGQGDNSPLHF.

This chain connects TRBV20-1 to TRBJ2-1, with 13 bases that match TRBD2. The trim removed 3 bases at V and 9 bases at J, leaving 8 bases unmatched. The CDR3 runs to 15 residues. The germline V gene encodes CDR1 DFQATT and CDR2 SNEGSKA (reference sequence). The CDR3 here is CSASVGLAGVREQFF. The DNA of the CDR3 is TGCAGTGCTAGCGTCGGACTAGCGGGAGTACGTGAGCAGTTCTTC.